The subject of this entry is one T cell receptor (beta chain). V was trimmed by 5 bases and J by 0 bases, leaving 17 bases between them. This CDR3 comprises 17 residues. CDR1 is SGHTA and CDR2 is FQGNSA in the germline V gene. The sample belongs to a study of blood T cell repertoires in COVID-19. Looking at the study overall: Whether acute or convalescent, the COVID-19 samples came from the United States, Italy and Spain. In each case, the material was cDNA or gDNA derived from T cells, B-cell-depleted T cells, or PBMCs.

Per the original data handling: Reference gene primer amplification in the assay estimated nucleated cell counts. Produced via immunoSEQ multiplex PCR; TCRdb's table is partial and in-frame only. That table gives V, J and clone size, and the DNA gave D and trimming. There are about 150,000 clones in the sample; 84% occur only once, and around 9.8% lies in the top ten. The sequenced sample was peripheral blood. The rearrangement links TRBV7-2 to TRBJ1-3, with D maybe TRBD1 (5 bases). The clonotype comes from a woman between 50 and 59 years old with acute or convalescent COVID-19. CDR3 DNA: TGTGCCAGCAGCATGGCAGGGTTAATATACTCTGGAAACACCATATATTTT. Protein: CASSMAGLIYSGNTIYF.